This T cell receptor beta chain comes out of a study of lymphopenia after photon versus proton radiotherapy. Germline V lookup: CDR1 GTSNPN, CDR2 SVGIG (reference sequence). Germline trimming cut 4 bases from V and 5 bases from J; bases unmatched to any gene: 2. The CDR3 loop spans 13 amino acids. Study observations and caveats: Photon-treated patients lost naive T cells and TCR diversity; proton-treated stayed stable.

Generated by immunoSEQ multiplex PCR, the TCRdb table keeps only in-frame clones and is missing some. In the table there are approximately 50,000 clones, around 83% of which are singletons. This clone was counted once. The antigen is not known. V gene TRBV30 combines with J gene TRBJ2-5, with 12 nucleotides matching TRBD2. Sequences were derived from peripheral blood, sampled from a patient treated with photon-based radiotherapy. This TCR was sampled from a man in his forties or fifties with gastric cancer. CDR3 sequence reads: CAWTSGRDETQYF. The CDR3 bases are TGTGCCTGGACTAGCGGGAGGGATGAGACCCAGTACTTC.